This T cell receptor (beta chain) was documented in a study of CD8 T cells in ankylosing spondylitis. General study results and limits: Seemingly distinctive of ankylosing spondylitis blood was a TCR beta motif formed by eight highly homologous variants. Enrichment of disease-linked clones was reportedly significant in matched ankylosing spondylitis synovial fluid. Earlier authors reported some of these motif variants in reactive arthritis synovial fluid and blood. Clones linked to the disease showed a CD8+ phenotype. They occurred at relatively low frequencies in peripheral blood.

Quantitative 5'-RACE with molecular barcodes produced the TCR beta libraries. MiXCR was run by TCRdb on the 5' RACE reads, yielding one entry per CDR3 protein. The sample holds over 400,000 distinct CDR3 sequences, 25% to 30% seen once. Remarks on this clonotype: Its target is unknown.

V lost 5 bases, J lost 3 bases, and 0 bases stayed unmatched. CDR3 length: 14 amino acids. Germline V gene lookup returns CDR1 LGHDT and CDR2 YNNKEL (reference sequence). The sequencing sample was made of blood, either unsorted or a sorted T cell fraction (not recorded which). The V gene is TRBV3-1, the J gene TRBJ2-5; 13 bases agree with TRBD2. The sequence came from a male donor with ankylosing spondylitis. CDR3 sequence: CASSGLAGEETQYF. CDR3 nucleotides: TGTGCCAGCAGCGGACTAGCGGGAGAAGAGACCCAGTACTTC.